This is a list of T cell receptor beta chains from one sample in a study of CD8 T cells in ankylosing spondylitis. One entry per CDR3 protein results from TCRdb running MiXCR on the 5' RACE reads. The sample gives a few hundred thousand distinct CDR3 sequences, more than 15% of which show up once; about 0.94% is in the top ten. The sample taken for sequencing was blood, either unsorted or a sorted T cell fraction (not recorded which). The origin of the receptors is a male donor with ankylosing spondylitis. CDR3s include the opening cysteine and the closing phenylalanine or tryptophan. Fields, in order: V gene, clone size, D gene, J gene, CDR3 DNA, CDR3 protein. A D gene is named only where the DNA matches it firmly. Size is omitted from some rows. Given values are once, few, many or a class for expanded clones.

v_gene: TRBV20-1; abundance: NA; d_gene: NA; j_gene: TRBJ1-4; CDR3nt: TGCAGTGCTAGTTCAGGGGCTGAGGAAAAACTGTTTTTT; CDR3aa: CSASSGAEEKLFF
v_gene: TRBV9; abundance: NA; d_gene: NA; j_gene: TRBJ2-3; CDR3nt: TGTGCCAGCAGCCCCTTCACAGATACGCAGTATTTT; CDR3aa: CASSPFTDTQYF
v_gene: TRBV5-1; abundance: few; d_gene: NA; j_gene: TRBJ1-5; CDR3nt: TGCGCCAGCAGCCCCGCTGGCAGGGAAAATCAGCCCCAGCATTTT; CDR3aa: CASSPAGRENQPQHF
v_gene: TRBV11-2; abundance: NA; d_gene: NA; j_gene: TRBJ2-1; CDR3nt: TGTGCCAGCAGCTTACCCAGGGGGGACAATGAGCAGTTCTTC; CDR3aa: CASSLPRGDNEQFF
v_gene: TRBV21-1; abundance: NA; d_gene: NA; j_gene: TRBJ2-4; CDR3nt: TGTGCCAGCAGCAACGCGGGGTGTCTTTTC; CDR3aa: CASSNAGCLF
v_gene: TRBV4-3; abundance: NA; d_gene: NA; j_gene: TRBJ2-5; CDR3nt: TGCGCCAGCAGCCAAGAAGGAGGGTATGGGGAGACCCAGTACTTC; CDR3aa: CASSQEGGYGETQYF
v_gene: TRBV12-3/TRBV12-4; abundance: NA; d_gene: NA; j_gene: TRBJ1-2; CDR3nt: TGTGCCAGCACTCACAGAAACTATGGCTACACCTTC; CDR3aa: CASTHRNYGYTF
v_gene: TRBV9; abundance: NA; d_gene: NA; j_gene: TRBJ1-6; CDR3nt: TGTGCCAGCAGCGTCGGCAGCAATAATTCACCCCTCCACTTT; CDR3aa: CASSVGSNNSPLHF
v_gene: TRBV27; abundance: NA; d_gene: NA; j_gene: TRBJ2-1; CDR3nt: TGTGCCAGCAGTTTCCCAGGGGACGGTGAGCAGTTCTTC; CDR3aa: CASSFPGDGEQFF
v_gene: TRBV7-9; abundance: many; d_gene: TRBD1; j_gene: TRBJ2-1; CDR3nt: TGTGCCAGCAGCCCGGGACAGGACTACAATGAGCAGTTCTTC; CDR3aa: CASSPGQDYNEQFF
v_gene: TRBV20-1; abundance: NA; d_gene: TRBD1; j_gene: TRBJ1-1; CDR3nt: TGCAGTGCAAGGGGGCCGTTTCTGCGGGATGACACTGAAGCTTTCTTT; CDR3aa: CSARGPFLRDDTEAFF
v_gene: TRBV29-1; abundance: few; d_gene: NA; j_gene: TRBJ2-1; CDR3nt: TGCAGCGTTGTGGGGGGGGGCCTCTACAATGAGCAGTTCTTC; CDR3aa: CSVVGGGLYNEQFF
v_gene: TRBV28; abundance: few; d_gene: NA; j_gene: TRBJ2-7; CDR3nt: TGTGCCAGCAGTCCGGGACCCAGAAGGGAGCAGTACTTC; CDR3aa: CASSPGPRREQYF
v_gene: TRBV7-3; abundance: NA; d_gene: NA; j_gene: TRBJ1-2; CDR3nt: TGTGCCAGCAGCTTAAGCAGGGAGGATGGCTACACCTTC; CDR3aa: CASSLSREDGYTF
v_gene: TRBV9; abundance: few; d_gene: NA; j_gene: TRBJ1-6; CDR3nt: TGTGCCAGCAGCGGCGGAGGCACGAGCTCCTATAATTCACCCCTCCACTTT; CDR3aa: CASSGGGTSSYNSPLHF
v_gene: TRBV3-1; abundance: few; d_gene: NA; j_gene: TRBJ2-1; CDR3nt: TGTGCCAGCAGCCAAGCCCACCTCTTTGGTGAGCAGTTCTTC; CDR3aa: CASSQAHLFGEQFF
v_gene: TRBV30; abundance: NA; d_gene: TRBD1; j_gene: TRBJ2-7; CDR3nt: TGTGCCTCGGACAGGGTCGGCTACGAGCAGTACTTC; CDR3aa: CASDRVGYEQYF
v_gene: TRBV9; abundance: few; d_gene: NA; j_gene: TRBJ2-7; CDR3nt: TGTGCCAGCAGCGCACAGGGAATATCGGGGGAGCAGTACTTC; CDR3aa: CASSAQGISGEQYF
v_gene: TRBV20-1; abundance: NA; d_gene: NA; j_gene: TRBJ1-1; CDR3nt: TGCAGTGCAACCCAGGCTTTTCACTTGAACACTGAAGCTTTCTTT; CDR3aa: CSATQAFHLNTEAFF
v_gene: TRBV3-1; abundance: many; d_gene: NA; j_gene: TRBJ2-5; CDR3nt: TGTGCCAGCAGCCAAAGGGGACGGCCAGAGACCCAGTACTTC; CDR3aa: CASSQRGRPETQYF
v_gene: TRBV29-1; abundance: NA; d_gene: NA; j_gene: TRBJ2-1; CDR3nt: TGCAGCGTTGTGGGTGTAAATGAGCAGTTCTTC; CDR3aa: CSVVGVNEQFF
v_gene: TRBV7-9; abundance: NA; d_gene: NA; j_gene: TRBJ2-7; CDR3nt: TGTGCCAGCAGCCTGACACTCACCTACGAGCAGTACTTC; CDR3aa: CASSLTLTYEQYF
v_gene: TRBV12-3/TRBV12-4; abundance: many; d_gene: NA; j_gene: TRBJ1-3; CDR3nt: TGTGCCAGCAGCCCCGGGGGGGGCTCTGGAAACACCATATATTTT; CDR3aa: CASSPGGGSGNTIYF
v_gene: TRBV5-1; abundance: few; d_gene: TRBD2; j_gene: TRBJ2-3; CDR3nt: TGCGCCAGCAGCTTGGCCCTAGCGGACACAGATACGCAGTATTTT; CDR3aa: CASSLALADTDTQYF
v_gene: TRBV10-3; abundance: NA; d_gene: NA; j_gene: TRBJ2-1; CDR3nt: TGTGCCACGGGTGATTCCTACAATGAGCAGTTCTTC; CDR3aa: CATGDSYNEQFF
v_gene: TRBV21-1; abundance: few; d_gene: NA; j_gene: TRBJ1-5; CDR3nt: TGTGCCAGCAGCAAGGGACAATTAACTTATAGCAATCAGCCCCAGCATTTT; CDR3aa: CASSKGQLTYSNQPQHF
v_gene: TRBV4-3; abundance: NA; d_gene: NA; j_gene: TRBJ2-6; CDR3nt: TGCGCCAGCAGTTATTCAGGGGTTGGGGCCAACGTCCTGACTTTC; CDR3aa: CASSYSGVGANVLTF
v_gene: TRBV5-1; abundance: many; d_gene: NA; j_gene: TRBJ1-4; CDR3nt: TGCGCCAGCAGCTTGGCCCGAGGGGCTAACGAAAAACTGTTTTTT; CDR3aa: CASSLARGANEKLFF
v_gene: TRBV3-1; abundance: few; d_gene: NA; j_gene: TRBJ1-2; CDR3nt: TGTGCCAGCAGCCAAGCGGGCAGAGGAGGAGTTAGCTATGGCTACACCTTC; CDR3aa: CASSQAGRGGVSYGYTF
v_gene: TRBV14; abundance: NA; d_gene: TRBD2; j_gene: TRBJ2-7; CDR3nt: TGTGCCAGCAGCCCTGGACTAGCGGGAGGGCGGGGAGTCCGCGAGCAGTACTTC; CDR3aa: CASSPGLAGGRGVREQYF
v_gene: TRBV11-2; abundance: few; d_gene: NA; j_gene: TRBJ2-4; CDR3nt: TGTGCCAGCAGCTTAGTAGTTCCGGGGGCGAGGGGAAACATTCAGTACTTC; CDR3aa: CASSLVVPGARGNIQYF
v_gene: TRBV20-1; abundance: NA; d_gene: TRBD1; j_gene: TRBJ1-2; CDR3nt: TGCAGTGCTAGAGATCGACAGGGCGGGCACTATGGCTACACCTTC; CDR3aa: CSARDRQGGHYGYTF
v_gene: TRBV12-3/TRBV12-4; abundance: few; d_gene: TRBD1; j_gene: TRBJ1-1; CDR3nt: TGTGCCAGCAGAGGACAGGGAAGAGGCACTGAAGCTTTCTTT; CDR3aa: CASRGQGRGTEAFF
v_gene: TRBV7-9; abundance: NA; d_gene: NA; j_gene: TRBJ2-7; CDR3nt: TGTGCCAGCAGCTTGGGAGGGGGGGCCTACGAGCAGTACTTC; CDR3aa: CASSLGGGAYEQYF
v_gene: TRBV4-3; abundance: many; d_gene: TRBD2; j_gene: TRBJ2-7; CDR3nt: TGCGCCAGCAGCCAAGCAGATAGCGGGAGTAGAGAGCAGTACTTC; CDR3aa: CASSQADSGSREQYF
v_gene: TRBV20-1; abundance: once; d_gene: TRBD1; j_gene: TRBJ1-5; CDR3nt: TGCAGTGCTAGAGTGGGACAGGGGGCTGATCAGCCCCAGCATTTT; CDR3aa: CSARVGQGADQPQHF
v_gene: TRBV9; abundance: NA; d_gene: NA; j_gene: TRBJ2-1; CDR3nt: TGTGCCAGCAGCGTAGGGCCTAGCGACACCTACAATGAGCAGTTCTTC; CDR3aa: CASSVGPSDTYNEQFF
v_gene: TRBV4-2; abundance: few; d_gene: NA; j_gene: TRBJ2-5; CDR3nt: TGTGCCAGCAGCCAAGAAGTGGGGGGAGAGACCCAGTACTTC; CDR3aa: CASSQEVGGETQYF
v_gene: TRBV7-2; abundance: NA; d_gene: TRBD2; j_gene: TRBJ2-7; CDR3nt: TGTGCCAGCAGCATCCCAGTGGCTAGCGGGCGGGCCTACGAGCAGTACTTC; CDR3aa: CASSIPVASGRAYEQYF
v_gene: TRBV24-1; abundance: few; d_gene: NA; j_gene: TRBJ2-7; CDR3nt: TGTGCCACCAGCGAACAATACGAGCAGTACTTC; CDR3aa: CATSEQYEQYF
v_gene: TRBV5-1; abundance: NA; d_gene: NA; j_gene: TRBJ1-2; CDR3nt: TGCGCCAGCAGCTTGGATGTCTCCTCCCCCGTCGGCTACACCTTC; CDR3aa: CASSLDVSSPVGYTF
v_gene: TRBV9; abundance: few; d_gene: NA; j_gene: TRBJ2-6; CDR3nt: TGTGCCAGCAGCCCTCTGAGAGCAGCTGGGGCCAACGTCCTGACTTTC; CDR3aa: CASSPLRAAGANVLTF